The next 18 T cell receptor beta chains were all read from a single sample in a study of blood T cell repertoires in COVID-19 (TCRdb year 2020). Library method: the immunoSEQ multiplex PCR assay. In TCRdb, the immuneACCESS table is reduced to in-frame sequences with V and J assigned. These tables do not hold every clone; where another copy was compared, an unresolved V gene accounts for under half, and the others remain unexplained. Here the sample has some 380,000 clones; approximately 77% occur a single time. Roughly 1.2% of the sample is held by the ten biggest clonotypes. What was sequenced was peripheral blood. Receptors were obtained from a human donor with acute or convalescent COVID-19. The donor label of this sample is uncertain.

The chain joins TRBV18 to TRBJ2-5; TRBD1 aligns across 7 bases. J gave up 5 bases and V 3 bases, and 3 bases lay outside the gene matches. Germline CDR1 reads KGHSH; CDR2 reads LQKENI. The CDR3 runs to 13 residues. The CDR3 DNA reads as TGTGCCAGCTCACCGGACAGGTCGGAGACCCAGTACTTC. Its translation: CASSPDRSETQYF.

The genes are TRBV10-3 and TRBJ1-2; D might be TRBD1 (5 bases). V lost 5 bases, J lost 2 bases, and 9 bases lay in between. This CDR3 has 13 amino acids. The V gene's germline CDR1 is ENHRY and CDR2 SYGVKD. The CDR3 sequence: CAISIDSNYGYTF. The CDR3 DNA reads TGTGCCATCAGTATCGACAGCAACTATGGCTACACCTTC.

In this sample, this clone turned up once. This chain connects TRBV5-1 to TRBJ2-1; TRBD2 matches at 9 bases. The V and J ends lost 4 bases and 1 base, in that order; junction bases with no gene match: 9. Germline V gene data show CDR1 as SGHRS and CDR2 as YFSETQ. This CDR3 is built from 17 residues. CDR3 region: CASSAGLALVSYNEQFF. Written as DNA, the CDR3 is TGCGCCAGCAGCGCGGGACTAGCTTTAGTATCCTACAATGAGCAGTTCTTC.

The chain uses TRBV28 and TRBJ1-5; no reliable D call. The germline gives CDR1 MDHEN, CDR2 SYDVKM. The CDR3 is made up of 14 amino acids. V was clipped by 3 bases and J by 3 bases, with 9 bases between them. CDR3 sequence: CASSFGRFNQPQHF. The DNA of the CDR3 is TGTGCCAGCAGTTTTGGCAGGTTCAATCAGCCCCAGCATTTT.

The chain links TRBV24-1 to TRBJ2-3; 12 nucleotides agree with TRBD2. Germline V CDR1 and CDR2: KGHDR, SFDVKD. V was clipped by 4 bases and J by 4 bases; unmatched bases: 8. The CDR3 runs to 17 residues. CDR3 sequence reads: CATSDSRTSGTSDTQYF. The CDR3 nucleotides are TGTGCCACCAGTGACTCTAGGACTAGCGGGACATCAGATACGCAGTATTTT.

The chain has TRBV12-3 or TRBV12-4 and TRBJ1-1; maybe TRBD1 (5 bases). The V end lost 7 bases, the J end lost 11 bases, and 20 bases lay between the germline ends. CDR3 length equals 13 residues. In DNA, the CDR3 is TGTGCCAGCACCGCGCCGGGACTTCTGGACGCTTTCTTT. The encoded protein is CASTAPGLLDAFF.

The V call is TRBV6-5, the J call TRBJ1-1; 10 bases are shared with TRBD1. Germline lookup yields CDR1 MNHEY and CDR2 SVGAGI. V shed 2 bases, J shed 4 bases, and the junction held 4 bases outside the gene matches. This CDR3 comprises 15 residues. Here the CDR3 DNA reads TGTGCCAGCAGTTACCTTGGGACAGGGGCCACTGAAGCTTTCTTT. This encodes CASSYLGTGATEAFF.

With respect to this clone: Additional DNA sequences in this sample encode the identical CDR3. The J gene is TRBJ2-7, the V gene TRBV18; no definite D call. CDR1 and CDR2 (germline): KGHSH, LQKENI. Trimming pared 6 bases from V and 3 bases from J, leaving 15 bases between. CDR3 size: 14 residues. The CDR3 DNA reads TGTGCCAGCTCGCCCCCAGGTCTCGGCTACGAGCAGTACTTC. This sequence encodes CASSPPGLGYEQYF.

The J gene is TRBJ1-2, the V gene TRBV3-1 (or the pseudogene TRBV3-2); no firm D call. Germline V gives CDR1 LGHDT, CDR2 YNNKEL (reference sequence). The CDR3 consists of 19 residues. Trimming pared 1 base from V and 8 bases from J, leaving 29 bases between. CDR3 residues: CASSQVGLRLGDYQDGYTF. The CDR3 DNA follows: TGTGCCAGCAGCCAAGTAGGCCTGAGGTTGGGCGACTACCAAGACGGCTACACCTTC.

This chain uses TRBV6-5 with TRBJ1-1, with D unclear. The CDR3 consists of 11 residues. V was cut by 4 bases and J by 8 bases, with 8 bases left in between. Germline V gene lookup returns CDR1 MNHEY and CDR2 SVGAGI. DNA for the CDR3: TGTGCCAGCAGTTCGAGAAAAGAAGCTTTCTTT. It is translated as CASSSRKEAFF.

The rearrangement uses TRBV2 and TRBJ2-7; tentatively, D is TRBD1 (6 bases). V was trimmed by 5 bases and J by 4 bases, leaving 15 bases between them. CDR3 length: 14 residues. CDR1 is SNHLY and CDR2 is FYNNEI in the germline V gene. The DNA for the CDR3 is TGTGCCAGCAGTCTTATGGGGGCCAGGTACGAGCAGTACTTC. Its protein is CASSLMGARYEQYF.

The gene calls are TRBV5-1 and TRBJ2-1; possibly TRBD1 for D (5 bases). Trimming left V 4 bases short and J 2 bases short, with 13 bases between. The V gene's germline CDR1 is SGHRS and CDR2 YFSETQ. The CDR3 contains 15 residues. The CDR3 loop is CASSPTGETYNEQFF. The CDR3 bases are TGCGCCAGCAGCCCAACAGGTGAAACCTACAATGAGCAGTTCTTC.

As for this clone: Other DNA sequences from this sample encode an identical CDR3 as well. The genes are TRBV7-9 and TRBJ1-1; TRBD1 might be the D (6 bases). The CDR3 totals 13 residues. The germline V gene encodes CDR1 SEHNR and CDR2 FQNEAQ (reference sequence). V gave up 7 bases and J gave up 0 bases, with 9 bases separating them. CDR3 in amino acids: CASTSGVNTEAFF. The CDR3 DNA sequence: TGTGCCAGCACTTCAGGGGTGAACACTGAAGCTTTCTTT.

This clone was observed once. The chain is built from TRBV15 and TRBJ1-1, with 8 bases fitting TRBD1. The CDR3 extends over 19 amino acids. The V and J ends lost 2 bases and 5 bases, in that order; junction bases with no gene match: 19. CDR1 LNHNV and CDR2 YYDKDF come from the germline V gene (reference sequence). CDR3 protein: CATSRKGRGLPWGSTEAFF. The CDR3 DNA reads as TGTGCCACCAGCAGAAAAGGCAGGGGGCTACCGTGGGGGTCGACTGAAGCTTTCTTT.

The chain is built from TRBV28 and TRBJ1-5; TRBD1 matches 7 bases. Germline trimming cut 5 bases from V and 2 bases from J; bases unmatched to any gene: 9. This CDR3 region has 16 residues. Germline CDR1 is MDHEN and CDR2 is SYDVKM. CDR3 loop: CASSHTGVDGNQPQHF. For the CDR3, the DNA is TGTGCCAGCAGTCATACAGGGGTGGATGGCAATCAGCCCCAGCATTTT.

The V call is TRBV3-1 (or the pseudogene TRBV3-2), the J call TRBJ1-6, with D unresolved. Trimming left V 3 bases short and J 7 bases short, with 16 bases between. The germline V gene has CDR1 LGHDT and CDR2 YNNKEL (reference sequence). CDR3 length: 16 amino acids. CDR3 in amino acids: CASSQGDGRRNSPLHF. The CDR3 bases are TGTGCCAGCAGCCAGGGAGACGGACGACGAAATTCACCCCTCCACTTT.

This sequence joins TRBV2 and TRBJ2-3; maybe TRBD2 (6 bases). Germline CDR1 reads SNHLY; CDR2 reads FYNNEI. V shed 8 bases and J shed 3 bases, with 12 bases lying between them. The CDR3 runs to 13 residues. For the CDR3, the DNA is TGTGCCAGCCGGTTGGGGGGTACAGATACGCAGTATTTT. Its protein product is CASRLGGTDTQYF.

The chain links TRBV9 to TRBJ2-5; D is undetermined. Germline CDR1 SGDLS, CDR2 YYNGEE. The CDR3 spans 15 residues. V lost 1 base to trimming and J lost 1 base, with 11 bases between them. The CDR3 here is CASSVKTTPQETQYF. As DNA, the CDR3 is TGTGCCAGCAGCGTAAAGACGACTCCCCAAGAGACCCAGTACTTC.